A single sample is the source of the 10 T cell receptor beta chains below, sequenced in a study of cytomegalovirus exposure and HLA in healthy donors. Sequencing used immunoSEQ multiplex PCR; TCRdb keeps in-frame clones, though not all of them. The data contain 200,000 to 250,000 clones, roughly 88% of them seen just once; the ten biggest clones take up 2.9%. Sequenced sample: PBMCs. The receptors come from a woman younger than 35 in good health and CMV-seronegative.

The rearrangement links TRBV5-1 to TRBJ2-1; a possible D gene is TRBD2 (7 bases). CDR1 SGHRS and CDR2 YFSETQ come from the germline V gene. V lost 0 bases to trimming and J lost 4 bases, with 17 bases between them. This CDR3 is 17 amino acids long. Here the CDR3 reads CASSLALGGAGYNEQFF. The CDR3 DNA sequence: TGCGCCAGCAGCTTGGCCCTGGGGGGGGCAGGGTACAATGAGCAGTTCTTC.

V usage is TRBV27 and J usage is TRBJ1-2; possibly TRBD1 for D (6 bases). This CDR3 is 15 amino acids long. From germline, CDR1 is MNHEY and CDR2 SMNVEV (reference sequence). V was clipped by 2 bases and J by 10 bases, with 20 bases between them. CDR3 residues: CASSLVGGGGLPYTF. The DNA for the CDR3 is TGTGCCAGCAGTTTAGTGGGTGGCGGGGGGCTTCCCTACACCTTC.

This chain joins TRBV23-1 and TRBJ2-7; 9 nucleotides agree with TRBD1. TRBV23-1 is designated an ORF whose function remains uncertain. CDR3 length: 15 amino acids. V was pared by 6 bases and J by 7 bases, with 13 bases of the junction left unmatched. The CDR3 sequence: CASRRRAQGAREQYF. In DNA form, the CDR3 reads TGCGCCAGCAGACGCCGGGCACAGGGGGCTCGGGAGCAGTACTTC.

The genes are TRBV5-4 and TRBJ1-2; D may be TRBD1 (6 bases). Trimming removed 2 bases from V and 8 bases from J, with 16 bases in between. Germline CDR1 SGHNT, CDR2 YYREEE (reference sequence). This CDR3 region has 14 residues. CDR3 region: CASSLTGGAWGYTF. CDR3 nucleotides: TGTGCCAGCAGCTTAACTGGGGGGGCTTGGGGCTACACCTTC.

The chain employs TRBV28 and TRBJ2-5; possible D gene TRBD1, 6 bases. This CDR3 is 14 amino acids long. Germline V gene sequence: CDR1 MDHEN, CDR2 SYDVKM. Trimming left V 4 bases short and J 4 bases short, with 13 bases between. CDR3: CASSSPGHLETQYF. CDR3 DNA sequence: TGTGCCAGCAGTTCGCCGGGACACCTAGAGACCCAGTACTTC.

V gene TRBV2 combines with J gene TRBJ2-3; TRBD1 aligns across 8 bases. With 5 bases clipped from V and 2 bases from J, the junction kept 9 bases outside the gene matches. The CDR3 is 16 amino acids. Germline CDR1 and CDR2: SNHLY and FYNNEI. The CDR3 DNA sequence: TGTGCCAGCAGTCCTCAGGGGGCGAGGGTCACAGATACGCAGTATTTT. Encoded protein: CASSPQGARVTDTQYF.

This clone showed up just a few times. This sequence joins TRBV5-1 and TRBJ1-2, with 7 bases that match TRBD1. J gave up 7 bases and V 4 bases, and 10 bases lay outside the gene matches. The CDR3 is 14 amino acids. Germline assignment: CDR1 SGHRS and CDR2 YFSETQ. CDR3 protein: CASSIVDRLFGYTF. In nucleotides, the CDR3 is TGCGCCAGCAGCATAGTGGACAGGCTCTTTGGCTACACCTTC. Variable domain in full (rest from reference TRBV5-1 and TRBJ1-2): KAGVTQTPRYLIKTRGQQVTLSCSPISGHRSVSWYQQTPGQGLQFLFEYFSETQRNKGNFPGRFSGRQFSNSRSEMNVSTLELGDSALYLCASSIVDRLFGYTFGSGTRLTVV.

This clone was seen more than once but under ten times. The genes are TRBV15 and TRBJ2-1, with 11 nucleotides matching TRBD2. This CDR3 spans 17 amino acids. The V gene's germline CDR1 is LNHNV and CDR2 YYDKDF (reference sequence). V lost 0 bases, J lost 4 bases, and 5 bases stayed unmatched. This CDR3 reads CATSRDTGLAVYNEQFF. CDR3 sequence (DNA): TGTGCCACCAGCAGAGACACGGGACTAGCGGTTTACAATGAGCAGTTCTTC.

The CDR3 here is CASSGGRRLANYGYTF. CDR3 in DNA: TGTGCCAGCAGTGGGGGCAGGCGGTTAGCTAACTATGGCTACACCTTC. V and J are TRBV2 and TRBJ1-2, with D maybe TRBD1 (5 bases). V lost 4 bases and J 0 bases, leaving 15 bases between the germline ends. CDR1 is SNHLY and CDR2 is FYNNEI in the germline V gene. The CDR3 covers 16 residues.

The V and J genes are TRBV7-9 and TRBJ2-7; maybe TRBD1 (5 bases). Germline V gives CDR1 SEHNR, CDR2 FQNEAQ (reference sequence). V was trimmed by 5 bases and J by 6 bases, leaving 20 bases between them. The CDR3 consists of 15 residues. The CDR3 protein is CASSHDSDPLFEQYF. CDR3 sequence (DNA): TGTGCCAGCAGCCATGACAGCGATCCTCTCTTCGAGCAGTACTTC.